This paragraph reports one TCR beta chain. Antigen unknown. This specimen belongs to a study of T cells in Graves' hyperthyroidism and ophthalmopathy. Broader study findings: For ophthalmopathy, model prediction preceded onset by a median approximately 6 months.

Reasons for excluding patients were uncontrolled infection, other autoimmune disease, pregnancy or lactation. Diagnoses used clinical symptoms, serum thyroxine and TRAb, thyroid ultrasound and orbital computed tomography. Amplified regions were TCR beta CDR3 sequences from RNA transcripts. Using the HTBI primer set, a first-round RT-PCR was run on the TCR CDR3. TCRdb independently ran MiXCR on the multiplex PCR reads; one entry per CDR3 protein. The data show roughly 500,000 distinct CDR3 sequences, just over 45% seen once. The sample comprised peripheral blood or thyroid tissue (not recorded which). This sequence was found in an adult woman with Graves' disease, either hyperthyroidism or ophthalmopathy (not recorded which).

CDR3 sequence reads: CASSPDLTRGYTF. CDR3 nucleotide sequence: TGTGCCAGCAGCCCAGACCTAACGAGGGGCTACACCTTC. The rearrangement uses TRBV7-6 and TRBJ1-2; D not certain. This CDR3 region has 13 residues. CDR1 and CDR2 (germline): SGHVS, FNYEAQ. The V end lost 5 bases, the J end lost 8 bases, and 15 bases lay between the germline ends. Full variable domain (outside the CDR3, taken from reference TRBV7-6 and TRBJ1-2): GAGVSQSPRYKVTKRGQDVALRCDPISGHVSLYWYRQALGQGPEFLTYFNYEAQQDKSGLPNDRFSAERPEGSISTLTIQRTEQRDSAMYRCASSPDLTRGYTFGSGTRLTVV.